Shown below are 8 T cell receptor beta chains from a single sample sequenced in a study of blood T cells in healthy people across ages. With a J-beta primer mix and a sample-barcoded 5' primer, a second PCR ran about 7 to 12 cycles. TCRdb analysed the 5' RACE reads with MiXCR anew, one entry per CDR3 protein. The sample includes over 1,500,000 distinct CDR3 sequences, around 50% of them seen just once. The sample consisted of blood. These receptors all come from a woman aged 40 to 49 in good health.

This clonotype turned up a few times. The V call is TRBV6-5, the J call TRBJ2-1; D may match TRBD1 or TRBD2 (5 bases each). The V gene lost 4 bases and the J gene lost 5 bases, with 15 bases spanning the gap. This CDR3 has 15 residues. Germline lookup yields CDR1 MNHEY and CDR2 SVGAGI. CDR3 nucleotide sequence: TGTGCCAGCAGTTCCACCGGGACCGTTAACAATGAGCAGTTCTTC. Its translation is CASSSTGTVNNEQFF.

This clonotype has more than one count but fewer than ten. The chain employs TRBV7-6 and TRBJ2-1, with 7 bases that match TRBD2. This CDR3 has 15 amino acids. The junction had 10 bases not matched to a gene; V was cut back by 5 bases and J by 6 bases. From germline, CDR1 is SGHVS and CDR2 FNYEAQ. CDR3 sequence: CASSPGGRRTNEQFF. CDR3 DNA: TGTGCCAGCAGCCCGGGAGGACGCCGGACCAATGAGCAGTTCTTC.

This clonotype turned up a few times. The chain employs TRBV29-1 and TRBJ2-3; D remains ambiguous. The V and J ends lost 6 bases and 1 base respectively, with 11 bases between them. Germline V lookup: CDR1 SQVTM, CDR2 ANQGSEA. This CDR3 has 13 residues. CDR3: CSVGGQRTDTQYF. The CDR3 DNA follows: TGCAGCGTGGGTGGGCAGCGCACAGATACGCAGTATTTT.

The V and J genes are TRBV7-2 and TRBJ2-3; D might be TRBD1 or TRBD2, each matching 5 bases. This CDR3 region has 15 residues. V was cut by 1 base and J by 4 bases, with 12 bases left in between. Germline V gene data show CDR1 as SGHTA and CDR2 as FQGNSA. CDR3 DNA sequence: TGTGCCAGCAGCTTAGGAGTAAGAGGGGCAGATACGCAGTATTTT. This encodes CASSLGVRGADTQYF.

The gene calls are TRBV5-1 and TRBJ2-2; D gene unclear. Germline CDR1 and CDR2: SGHRS and YFSETQ. The V gene lost 0 bases and the J gene lost 1 base, with 7 bases spanning the gap. This CDR3 has 15 residues. CDR3 in DNA: TGCGCCAGCAGCTTGGTTACAGTGAACACCGGGGAGCTGTTTTTT. The encoded protein is CASSLVTVNTGELFF.

This clonotype was counted once. J is TRBJ2-1 and V is TRBV5-1; D not resolved. The J call may be mistaken, given a closer DNA end match to TRBJ2-7. This CDR3 has 13 amino acids. Per germline, CDR1 SGHRS and CDR2 YFSETQ. CDR3 nucleotides: TGCGCCAGCAGCTTGGCTTCCCACCGTGAGCAGTACTTC. Translated, it gives CASSLASHREQYF.

The chain recombines TRBV7-2 with TRBJ2-7, with 8 positions matching TRBD2. CDR1 SGHTA and CDR2 FQGNSA come from the germline V gene. Trimming cost V 2 bases and J 2 bases; bases outside gene matches: 11. The CDR3 sequence is 17 residues long. CDR3 sequence reads: CASSLTRGGLLAYEQYF. The CDR3 coding sequence is TGTGCCAGCAGCTTAACCCGGGGGGGCTTATTAGCCTACGAGCAGTACTTC.

The chain employs TRBV20-1 and TRBJ2-7; possibly TRBD1 for D (5 bases). Germline CDR1 DFQATT, CDR2 SNEGSKA (reference sequence). The CDR3 runs to 12 residues. CDR3 nucleotides: TGCAGGCCCCGTAGGCAGGGCTACGAGCAGTACTTC. Protein sequence: CRPRRQGYEQYF.